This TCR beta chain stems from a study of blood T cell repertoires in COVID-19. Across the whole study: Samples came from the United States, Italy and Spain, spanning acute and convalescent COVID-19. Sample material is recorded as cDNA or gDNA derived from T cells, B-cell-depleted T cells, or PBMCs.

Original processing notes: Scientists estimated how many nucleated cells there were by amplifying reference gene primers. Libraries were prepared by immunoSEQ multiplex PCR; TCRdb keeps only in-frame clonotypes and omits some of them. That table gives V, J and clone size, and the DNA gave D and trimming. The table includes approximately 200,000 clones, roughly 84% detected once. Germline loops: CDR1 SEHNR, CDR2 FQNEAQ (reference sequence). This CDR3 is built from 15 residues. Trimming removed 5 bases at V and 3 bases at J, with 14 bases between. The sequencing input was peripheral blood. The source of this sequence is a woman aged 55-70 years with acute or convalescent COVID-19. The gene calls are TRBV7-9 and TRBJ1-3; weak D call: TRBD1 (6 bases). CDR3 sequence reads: CASSQPQGIGNTIYF. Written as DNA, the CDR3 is TGTGCCAGCAGCCAACCACAGGGAATTGGAAACACCATATATTTT.